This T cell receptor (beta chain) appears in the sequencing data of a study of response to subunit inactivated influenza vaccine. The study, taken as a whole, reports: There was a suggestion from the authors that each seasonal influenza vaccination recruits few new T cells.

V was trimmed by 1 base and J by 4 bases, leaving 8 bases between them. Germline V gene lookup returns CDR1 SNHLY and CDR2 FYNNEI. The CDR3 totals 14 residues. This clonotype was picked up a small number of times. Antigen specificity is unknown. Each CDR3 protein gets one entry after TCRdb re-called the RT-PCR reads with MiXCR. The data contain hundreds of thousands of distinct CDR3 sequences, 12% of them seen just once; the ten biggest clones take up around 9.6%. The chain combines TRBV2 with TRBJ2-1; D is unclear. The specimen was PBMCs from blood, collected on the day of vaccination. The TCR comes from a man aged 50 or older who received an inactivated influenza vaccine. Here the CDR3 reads CASSEEQLYNEQFF. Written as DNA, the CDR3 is TGTGCCAGCAGTGAAGAGCAATTATACAATGAGCAGTTCTTC.